This T cell receptor beta chain came from a study of human T cells and chemical hapten exposure. On the study more broadly: Weekly administration of diphenylcyclopropenone to the scalp of patients continued throughout the roughly 24-week study.

TCRdb processed the RACE reads anew with MiXCR; each CDR3 protein has one entry. The sample lists some 350,000 distinct CDR3 sequences, around 7% occurring once. Time point here: patch test 1, 2 weeks after DPC sensitization. Described treatment: therapeutic diphenylcyclopropenone sensitization with weekly scalp DPC. Researchers extracted total RNA from unfractionated whole blood. Study results and limitations: Donors' alopecia may make their immune response differ from healthy people's. It was expanded TCRs that formed significantly more large CDR3 similarity clusters than controls did.

This clonotype was counted many times. Its antigen is unknown. The sample here was whole blood, taken in connection with sensitization to the hapten diphenylcyclopropenone (DPC). This TCR derives from a young woman with alopecia areata. Some clones in this sample may be carry-over from other donors' samples.

CDR3 sequence reads: CASKQGVPYNEQFF. Written as DNA, the CDR3 is TGCGCCAGCAAACAGGGGGTCCCCTACAATGAGCAGTTCTTC. The chain recombines TRBV5-1 with TRBJ2-1, with 8 nucleotides matching TRBD1. V lost 6 bases and J lost 2; bases outside the gene matches: 4. This CDR3 is 14 amino acids long. Per germline, CDR1 SGHRS and CDR2 YFSETQ.